The 11 T cell receptor beta chains in this list originate from one sample, sequenced in a study of T-cell reconstitution after alpha-beta-depleted transplantation in children. This sample's TCRbeta library carried unique molecular identifier barcodes. TCRdb re-derived calls from the PCR reads in MiXCR, one entry per CDR3 protein. The sample holds 65,000 to 85,000 distinct CDR3 sequences, roughly a tenth seen once. Specimen: PBMCs, collected before TCRalphabeta/CD19-depleted stem cell transplant. The receptors originated from a boy aged 5 to 17 with acute myeloid leukemia, due to receive a stem cell transplant.

The genes are TRBV6-5 and TRBJ1-1; tentative D call: TRBD1 (5 bases). Deletions cut 7 bases from V and 1 base from J, with 10 bases between. The V gene's germline CDR1 is MNHEY and CDR2 SVGAGI. The CDR3 length is 13 residues. The CDR3: CASKGRGNTEAFF. The DNA for the CDR3 is TGTGCCAGCAAGGGGAGGGGGAACACTGAAGCTTTCTTT.

This clonotype appeared many times. The chain uses TRBV15 and TRBJ2-7, with 13 bases that match TRBD2. V lost 0 bases to trimming and J lost 6 bases; unmatched junction nucleotides: 5. CDR1 LNHNV and CDR2 YYDKDF come from the germline V gene (reference sequence). The CDR3 totals 16 residues. CDR3 sequence (DNA): TGTGCCACCAGCAGAGACCTTGGACTAGCGGGAGCCGAGCAGTACTTC. This gives the protein CATSRDLGLAGAEQYF.

The chain recombines TRBV5-5 with TRBJ2-2; tentative D call: TRBD1 (6 bases). Germline lookup yields CDR1 SGHKS and CDR2 YYEKEE (reference sequence). Trimming cost V 5 bases and J 0 bases, with 14 bases left between them. This CDR3 comprises 16 residues. The CDR3: CASRRTGTPNTGELFF. DNA of the CDR3: TGTGCCAGCAGACGTACCGGGACACCGAACACCGGGGAGCTGTTTTTT. The variable domain in full, completed from reference TRBV5-5 and TRBJ2-2, reads DAGVTQSPTHLIKTRGQQVTLRCSPISGHKSVSWYQQVLGQGPQFIFQYYEKEERGRGNFPDRFSARQFPNYSSELNVNALLLGDSALYLCASRRTGTPNTGELFFGEGSRLTVL.

V is TRBV20-1 and J is TRBJ2-4; 8 nucleotides align to TRBD2. Germline CDR1 and CDR2: DFQATT and SNEGSKA (reference sequence). The CDR3 consists of 15 residues. Trimming took 5 bases from V and 4 from J; bases not matched to a gene: 10. The CDR3 nucleotides are TGCAGTGCTCACCAGCTAACTAGCGGAAAAAACATTCAGTACTTC. As protein: CSAHQLTSGKNIQYF.

Ten or more counts support this clonotype. This chain links TRBV7-8 with TRBJ2-3, with 10 bases fitting TRBD1. With 3 bases clipped from V and 4 bases from J, the junction kept 4 bases outside the gene matches. Per germline, CDR1 SGHVS and CDR2 FQNEAQ. The CDR3 runs to 15 residues. The CDR3 sequence: CASSFTGTGADTQYF. CDR3 in DNA: TGTGCCAGCAGCTTTACCGGGACAGGGGCAGATACGCAGTATTTT. Using reference TRBV7-8 and TRBJ2-3 for the parts outside the CDR3, the full variable domain is GAGVSQSPRYKVAKRGQDVALRCDPISGHVSLFWYQQALGQGPEFLTYFQNEAQLDKSGLPSDRFFAERPEGSVSTLKIQRTQQEDSAVYLCASSFTGTGADTQYFGPGTRLTVL.

This clonotype was picked up many times. J is TRBJ1-4 and V is TRBV25-1; possibly TRBD1 for D (6 bases). CDR1 is MGHDK, CDR2 SYGVNS, per germline. The V end was cut by 3 bases, the J end by 7 bases, with 12 bases between. This CDR3 region has 14 residues. CDR3 DNA: TGTGCCAGCAGTGACAGGGGAAGTGGTGAAAAACTGTTTTTT. Translating gives CASSDRGSGEKLFF.

There are many counts of this clonotype. This chain links TRBV4-1 with TRBJ2-3; D remains ambiguous. Germline-derived CDR1 and CDR2 are MGHRA and YSYEKL. The CDR3 is 11 residues long. The V gene lost 1 base and the J gene lost 6 bases, with 2 bases spanning the gap. The DNA for the CDR3 is TGCGCCAGCAGCCAAGTGGATACGCAGTATTTT. This translates into CASSQVDTQYF.

This clonotype was seen ten or more times. The chain is built from TRBV7-2 and TRBJ2-2; no clear D. The germline gives CDR1 SGHTA, CDR2 FQGNSA. V was cut by 5 bases and J by 9 bases, with 10 bases left in between. The CDR3 has 12 residues. The CDR3 region is CASSLDWRELFF. The CDR3 region has the DNA TGTGCCAGCAGCCTCGACTGGCGGGAGCTGTTTTTT.

The sample holds many counts of this clonotype. The rearrangement uses TRBV5-1 and TRBJ2-5; 9 bases line up with TRBD1. This CDR3 has 16 residues. CDR1 is SGHRS and CDR2 is YFSETQ in the germline V gene. With V trimmed by 4 bases and J by 3 bases, 10 bases remained unmatched. Here the CDR3 DNA reads TGCGCCAGCAGCCCCCCCCTTAGGACAGGGGAAGAGACCCAGTACTTC. Protein product: CASSPPLRTGEETQYF.

This clonotype was recorded many times. An end of the junction does not agree with germline; a read error may underlie this. The gene calls are TRBV7-7 and TRBJ2-5; perhaps TRBD2 as D (5 bases). Germline lookup yields CDR1 SSHAT and CDR2 FNYEAQ (reference sequence). The CDR3 consists of 17 residues. The CDR3 DNA sequence: TGTGCTAGCAGCCCCACCCCACGCGGGTTGTACCAAGAGACCCAGTACTTC. Its protein is CASSPTPRGLYQETQYF.

This clonotype was seen ten or more times. Mismatch with germline at one junction end may stem from a read error. The chain carries TRBV7-7 and TRBJ2-1; 13 nucleotides align to TRBD2. The length of the CDR3 is 16 residues. Germline assignment: CDR1 SSHAT and CDR2 FNYEAQ (reference sequence). The CDR3 region has the DNA TGTGCTAGCAGCTCCCTACTAGCGGGAGGGCCGGATGAGCAGTTCTTC. This gives the protein CASSSLLAGGPDEQFF. Combining the CDR3 with reference TRBV7-7 and TRBJ2-1 gives the whole variable domain GAGVSQSPRYKVTKRGQDVTLRCDPISSHATLYWYQQALGQGPEFLTYFNYEAQPDKSGLPSDRFSAERPEGSISTLTIQRTEQRDSAMYRCASSSLLAGGPDEQFFGPGTRLTVL.